This T cell receptor beta chain was captured in a study of blood T cells in healthy people across ages. At the level of the study: Every two T cells gave about one barcoded beta molecule via template switching. Overall study results and limits: Researchers deemed the diversity estimates from one million T cells underestimates. It was the long-lived donors that had more naive CD4+ cells and higher diversity than aged donors.

The V end was cut by 0 bases, the J end by 10 bases, with 16 bases between. There are 14 residues in the CDR3. CDR1 and CDR2 (germline): LNHNV, YYDKDF (reference sequence). Together with a sample-barcoded 5' primer, a J-beta primer mix was included in a second PCR lasting roughly 6 to 12 cycles. The authors tagged each cDNA molecule using a template-switch adaptor with 12 random nucleotides. Each CDR3 protein is one row after TCRdb ran MiXCR on the 5' RACE reads. Here the sample spans 600,000 or so distinct CDR3 sequences, around 31% being singletons. Comments on this clonotype: No antigen is known for it. This clone may be a read error of a much larger clone one base away.

Sequenced: blood. The V and J genes are TRBV15 and TRBJ2-7, with D perhaps matching TRBD2 (6 bases). The source is a woman older than 75 in good health. In DNA form, the CDR3 reads TGTGCCACCAGCAGAGATATTAGCGGAGAGGCCCAGTACTTC. Translation: CATSRDISGEAQYF.